The sequence of this T cell receptor (beta chain) was determined in a study of CD8+CD57+ T cells in acquired aplastic anemia. Study-wide context: DNA from sorted CD4+ and CD8+ cells averaged about 3.2 ug.

Profiling of TCR beta VDJ combinations and CDR3 sequences used genomic DNA as template. MiXCR was run by TCRdb on the reads, yielding one entry per CDR3 protein. The sample yields 95,000 to 150,000 distinct CDR3 sequences, less than 50% seen once. Findings and caveats of the study: About 30 was the count of CD8+ CDR3 sequences that patients shared with controls. A significant difference in CD8+ Simpson's diversity between patients and controls was not found.

To note about this clonotype: The antigen is unknown.

The patients chosen for sequencing had shown expansion of CD8+CD57+ cells (detected by flow cytometry). Severe acquired aplastic anemia was the diagnosis recorded for all patients. V gave up 3 bases and J gave up 2 bases, with 13 bases separating them. Germline V gene sequence: CDR1 ENHRY, CDR2 SYGVKD. The length of the CDR3 is 15 residues. This TCR was recovered from a human donor with aplastic anemia. What was sequenced was sorted CD4+, CD8+, or CD8+CD57+ T cells (not recorded which) from PBMCs. V is TRBV10-3 and J is TRBJ2-5; tentative D call: TRBD1 (6 bases). In DNA, the CDR3 is TGTGCCATCAGTGACGTTGGACAGAATCAAGAGACCCAGTACTTC. It is translated as CAISDVGQNQETQYF.